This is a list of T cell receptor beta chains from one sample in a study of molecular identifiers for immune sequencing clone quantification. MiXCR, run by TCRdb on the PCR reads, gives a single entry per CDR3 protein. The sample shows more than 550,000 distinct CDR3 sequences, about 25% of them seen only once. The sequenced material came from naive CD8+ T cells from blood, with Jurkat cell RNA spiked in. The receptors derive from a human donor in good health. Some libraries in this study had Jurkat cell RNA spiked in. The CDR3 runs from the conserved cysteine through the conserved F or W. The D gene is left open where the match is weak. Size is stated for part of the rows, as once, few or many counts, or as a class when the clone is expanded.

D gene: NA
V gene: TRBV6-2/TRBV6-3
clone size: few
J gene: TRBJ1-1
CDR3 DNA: TGTGCCAGTGCAGGACAGCTGAACACTGAAGCTTTCTTT
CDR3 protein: CASAGQLNTEAFF

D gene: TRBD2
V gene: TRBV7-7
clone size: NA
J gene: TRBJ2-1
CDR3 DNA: TGTGCCAGCAGCTTAGGGGTACGCGGGGGGCCCGGGGAGGAGCAGTTCTTC
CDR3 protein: CASSLGVRGGPGEEQFF

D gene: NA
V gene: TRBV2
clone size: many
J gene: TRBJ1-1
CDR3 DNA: TGTGCCAGCAGGCTGGGGGCTATGAACACTGAAGCTTTCTTT
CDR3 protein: CASRLGAMNTEAFF

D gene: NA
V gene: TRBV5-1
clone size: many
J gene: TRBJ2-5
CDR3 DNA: TGCGCCAGCAGCTGGGACAACCAGTCTATTACCCAAGAGACCCAGTACTTC
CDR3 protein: CASSWDNQSITQETQYF

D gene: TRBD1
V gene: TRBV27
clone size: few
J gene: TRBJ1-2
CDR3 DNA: TGTGCCAGCAGTTTATCGATTGCACAGGGGGCATCCTATGGCTACACCTTC
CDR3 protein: CASSLSIAQGASYGYTF

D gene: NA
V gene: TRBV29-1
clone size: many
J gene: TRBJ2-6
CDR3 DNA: TGCAGCGTTAAGGACGGGTTTTCTGGGGCCAACGTCCTGACTTTC
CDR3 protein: CSVKDGFSGANVLTF

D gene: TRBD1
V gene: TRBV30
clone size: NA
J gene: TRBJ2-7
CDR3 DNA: TGTGCCTGGAGCTCCGGGACAGGGCTATCCTACAAGCAGTACTTC
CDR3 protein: CAWSSGTGLSYKQYF

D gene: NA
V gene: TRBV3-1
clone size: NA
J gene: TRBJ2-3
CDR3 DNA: TGTGCCAGCAGCCAAGATATTTCGGCGGGGAGCACAGATACGCAGTATTTT
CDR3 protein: CASSQDISAGSTDTQYF

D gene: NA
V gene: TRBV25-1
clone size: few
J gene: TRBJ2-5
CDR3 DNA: TGTGCCAGCAGTGACCCCCGCCGTGGGGCTGAAGAGACCCAGTACTTC
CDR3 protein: CASSDPRRGAEETQYF

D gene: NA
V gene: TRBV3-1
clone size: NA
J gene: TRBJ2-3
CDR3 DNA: TGTGCCAGCAGCCAAGTGTTACGAGGGGGGACTGGCGATACTTCCCAAGATACGCAGTATTTT
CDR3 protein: CASSQVLRGGTGDTSQDTQYF

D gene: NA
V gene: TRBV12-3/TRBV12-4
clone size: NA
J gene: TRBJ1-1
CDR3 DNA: TGTGCCAGCACCCCTTCTTGGGAAACTGAAGCTTTCTTT
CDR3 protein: CASTPSWETEAFF

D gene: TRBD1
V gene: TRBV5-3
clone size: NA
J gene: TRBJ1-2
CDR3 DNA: TGTGCCAGCAGCTTGGAGTTCGGGACAGGGGGGGATGGCTACACCTTC
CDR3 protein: CASSLEFGTGGDGYTF

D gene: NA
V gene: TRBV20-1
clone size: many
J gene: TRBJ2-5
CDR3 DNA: TGCAGTGCTAGAGCGTACCGTAAAGAGACCCAGTACTTC
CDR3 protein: CSARAYRKETQYF

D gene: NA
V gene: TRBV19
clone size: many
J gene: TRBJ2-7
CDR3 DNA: TGTGCCAGTAGTATCGGGGCGGAATCCTACGAGCAGTACTTC
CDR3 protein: CASSIGAESYEQYF

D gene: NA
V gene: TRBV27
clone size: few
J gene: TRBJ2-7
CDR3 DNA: TGTGCCAGCAGTTTGGGGGGCGCCTACCCCTACGAGCAGTACTTC
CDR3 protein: CASSLGGAYPYEQYF

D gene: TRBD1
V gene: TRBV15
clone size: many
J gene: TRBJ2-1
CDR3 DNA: TGTGCCACCAGCAGGCGACAGGGTTCCTACAATGAGCAGTTCTTC
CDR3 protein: CATSRRQGSYNEQFF

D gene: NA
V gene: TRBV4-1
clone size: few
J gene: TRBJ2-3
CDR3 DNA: TGCGCCAGCAGCCAAGAGACGTTGGGGACTAGCACAGATACGCAGTATTTT
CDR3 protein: CASSQETLGTSTDTQYF

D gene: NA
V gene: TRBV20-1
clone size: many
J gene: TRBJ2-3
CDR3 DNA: TGCAGTGCTAGTGTCGGGTATACGCAGTATTTT
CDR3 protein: CSASVGYTQYF

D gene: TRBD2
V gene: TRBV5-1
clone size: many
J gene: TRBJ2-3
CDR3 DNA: TGCGCCAGCACCTCGACTAGCGGAAACACAGATACGCAGTATTTT
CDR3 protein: CASTSTSGNTDTQYF

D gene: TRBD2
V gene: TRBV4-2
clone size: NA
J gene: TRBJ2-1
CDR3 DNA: TGTGCCAGCAGCCGAGAAGGGGCTAGCGGGACCAGCTCCTACAATGAGCAGTTCTTC
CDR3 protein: CASSREGASGTSSYNEQFF

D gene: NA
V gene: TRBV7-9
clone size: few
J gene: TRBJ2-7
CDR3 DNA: TGTGCCAGCAGCTCCCCGCAGGGACACGAGCAGTACTTC
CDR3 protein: CASSSPQGHEQYF

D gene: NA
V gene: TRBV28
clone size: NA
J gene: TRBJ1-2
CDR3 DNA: TGTGCCAGCAGTCCCCCCGAGAGGGGACTGGAAGGCTACACCTTC
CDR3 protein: CASSPPERGLEGYTF

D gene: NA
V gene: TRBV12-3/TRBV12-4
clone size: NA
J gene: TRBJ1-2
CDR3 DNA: TGTGCCAGCAGTTTTGGGCCGGGATATGGCTACACCTTC
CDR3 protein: CASSFGPGYGYTF

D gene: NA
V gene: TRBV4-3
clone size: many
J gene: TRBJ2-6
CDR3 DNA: TGCGCCAGCAGCCCCAGGCCTGACCTCTCTGGGGCCAACGTCCTGACTTTC
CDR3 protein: CASSPRPDLSGANVLTF

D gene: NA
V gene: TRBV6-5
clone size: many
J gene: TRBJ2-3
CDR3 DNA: TGTGCCAGCAGTTACTCCAGGGGTGGAGATACGCAGTATTTT
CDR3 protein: CASSYSRGGDTQYF

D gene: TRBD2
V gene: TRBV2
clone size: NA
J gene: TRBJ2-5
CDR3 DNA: TGTGCCAGCAGTGAATGGTTCAGCGGGGGTGCTGAAGAGACCCAGTACTTC
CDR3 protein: CASSEWFSGGAEETQYF

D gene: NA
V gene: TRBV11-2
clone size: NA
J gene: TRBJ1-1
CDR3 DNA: TGTGCCAGCAGCTTCTTTTATTCGAACACTGAAGCTTTCTTT
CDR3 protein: CASSFFYSNTEAFF

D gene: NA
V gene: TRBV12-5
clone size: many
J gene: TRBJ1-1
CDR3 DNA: TGTGCTAGTGGTTTGTGGAACACTGAAGCTTTCTTT
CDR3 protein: CASGLWNTEAFF

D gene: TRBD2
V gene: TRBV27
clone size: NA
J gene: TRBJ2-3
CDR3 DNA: TGTGCCAGCAGTCGCATGACTAGCGGGGGGGCCGGGGATACGCAGTATTTT
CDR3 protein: CASSRMTSGGAGDTQYF

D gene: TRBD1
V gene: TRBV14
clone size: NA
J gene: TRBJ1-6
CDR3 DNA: TGTGCCAGCAGCCAAAGGGACAGGGACCCTTATAATTCATCCCTCCACTTT
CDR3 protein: CASSQRDRDPYNSSLHF

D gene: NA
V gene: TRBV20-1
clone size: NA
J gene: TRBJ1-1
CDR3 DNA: TGCAGTGCTAGAGATAGTATAAACACTGAAGCTTCCTTT
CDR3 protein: CSARDSINTEASF

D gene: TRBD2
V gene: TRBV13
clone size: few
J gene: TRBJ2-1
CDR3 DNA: TGTGCCAGCAGCTTAACTAGCGGGGGGCGGGGAAATGAGCAGTTCTTC
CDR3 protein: CASSLTSGGRGNEQFF

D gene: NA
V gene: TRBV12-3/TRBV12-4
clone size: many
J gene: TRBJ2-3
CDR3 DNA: TGTGCCAGCAGTTTAACTAGCAAGACAGATACGCAGTATTTT
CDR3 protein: CASSLTSKTDTQYF

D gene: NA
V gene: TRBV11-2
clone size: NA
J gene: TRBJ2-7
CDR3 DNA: TGTGCCAGCATCCTCCGGCGGTCGGTCGAGCAGTGCTTC
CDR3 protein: CASILRRSVEQCF

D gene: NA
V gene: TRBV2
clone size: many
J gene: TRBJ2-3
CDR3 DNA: TGTGCCAGCAGTTTTTCAGCGGCACGCACAGATACGCAGTATTTT
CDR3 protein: CASSFSAARTDTQYF

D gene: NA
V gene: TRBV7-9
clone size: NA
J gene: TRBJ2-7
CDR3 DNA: TGTGCCAGCAGCCCGGTGTGGGGGCCCACCGCGCAGTACTTC
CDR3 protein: CASSPVWGPTAQYF

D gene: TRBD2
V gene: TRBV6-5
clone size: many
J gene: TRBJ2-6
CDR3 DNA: TGTGCCAGCAGTCCTCTAGCGGGCCTTATTGGGGCCAACGTCCTGACTTTC
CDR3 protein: CASSPLAGLIGANVLTF

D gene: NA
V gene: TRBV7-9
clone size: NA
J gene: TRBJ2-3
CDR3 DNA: TGTGCCAGCTTAAACATTCGCGCAACAGATACGCAGTATTTT
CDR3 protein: CASLNIRATDTQYF

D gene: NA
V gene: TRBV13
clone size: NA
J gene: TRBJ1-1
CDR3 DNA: TGTGCCAGCAGCGTCGAGATGAACACTGAAGCTTTCTTT
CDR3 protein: CASSVEMNTEAFF

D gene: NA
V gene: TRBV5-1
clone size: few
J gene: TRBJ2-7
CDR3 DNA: TGCGCCAGCAGTACCGCGGGAACCTACGAGCAGTACTTC
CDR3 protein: CASSTAGTYEQYF

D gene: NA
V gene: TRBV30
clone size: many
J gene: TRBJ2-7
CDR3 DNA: TGTGCCTGGAGTTGGGGTATGGGCGACGAGCAGTACTTC
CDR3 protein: CAWSWGMGDEQYF

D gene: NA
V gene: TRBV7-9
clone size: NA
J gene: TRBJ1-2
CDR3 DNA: TGTGCCAGCAGCTTAGGACGTTGGACAGCTTCTGCAGGAAGCTACACCTTC
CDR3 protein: CASSLGRWTASAGSYTF

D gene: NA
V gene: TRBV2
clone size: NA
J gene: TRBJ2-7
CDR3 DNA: TGTGCCAGCAGTGAAGCGGAGGGGGGCTCCTATCGGGCCTACGAGCAGTACTTC
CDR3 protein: CASSEAEGGSYRAYEQYF

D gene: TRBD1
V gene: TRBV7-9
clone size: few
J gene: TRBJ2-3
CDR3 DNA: TGTGCCAGCGATTGGGAACAGGGGTGGGCAGATACGCAGTATTTT
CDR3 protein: CASDWEQGWADTQYF

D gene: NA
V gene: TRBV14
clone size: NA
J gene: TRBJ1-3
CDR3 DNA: TGTGCCAGCAGCCAAGGAGTCAGCTCTGGAAACACCATATATTTT
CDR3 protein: CASSQGVSSGNTIYF

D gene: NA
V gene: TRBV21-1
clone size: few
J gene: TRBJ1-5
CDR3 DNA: TGTGCCAGCAGCACAAACGAAAGCATTAGGGGCCCAGGGGAGAGTAGCAATCAGCCCCAGCATTTT
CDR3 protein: CASSTNESIRGPGESSNQPQHF

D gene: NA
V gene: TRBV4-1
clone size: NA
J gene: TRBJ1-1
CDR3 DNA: TGCGCCAGCGGCCAAGATCTTGTCGGGGGCACTGGAGCTTTCTTT
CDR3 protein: CASGQDLVGGTGAFF

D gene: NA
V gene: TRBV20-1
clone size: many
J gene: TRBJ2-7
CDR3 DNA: TGCAGTGCGCTCCCCGGGGGGCAGTACTTC
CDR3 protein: CSALPGGQYF

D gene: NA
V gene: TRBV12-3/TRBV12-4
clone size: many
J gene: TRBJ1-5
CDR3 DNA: TGTGCCAGCAGGTTGGGGGCGCGTCAGCCCCAGCATTTT
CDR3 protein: CASRLGARQPQHF

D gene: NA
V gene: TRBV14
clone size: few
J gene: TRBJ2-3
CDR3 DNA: TGTGCCAGCAGCCAAGCGAGGTTCTATGGCAGCACAGATACGCAGTATTTT
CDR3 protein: CASSQARFYGSTDTQYF

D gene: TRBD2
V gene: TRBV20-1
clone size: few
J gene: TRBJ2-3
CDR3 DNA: TGCAGTGCTAGAGTGGCTAGCGGATCCCTTGCAGATACGCAGTATTTT
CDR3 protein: CSARVASGSLADTQYF